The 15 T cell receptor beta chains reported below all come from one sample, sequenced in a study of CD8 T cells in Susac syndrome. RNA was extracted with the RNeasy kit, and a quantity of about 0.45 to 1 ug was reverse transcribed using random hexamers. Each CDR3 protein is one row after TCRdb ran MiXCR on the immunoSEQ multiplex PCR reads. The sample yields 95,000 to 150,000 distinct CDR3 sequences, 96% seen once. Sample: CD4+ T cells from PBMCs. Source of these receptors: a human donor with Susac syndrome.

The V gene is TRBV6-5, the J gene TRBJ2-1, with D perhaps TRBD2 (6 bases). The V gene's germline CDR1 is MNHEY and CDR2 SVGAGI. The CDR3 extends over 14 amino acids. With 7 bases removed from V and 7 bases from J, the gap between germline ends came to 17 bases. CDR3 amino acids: CASKSAGKLNEQFF. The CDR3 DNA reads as TGTGCCAGCAAATCGGCGGGAAAACTTAATGAGCAGTTCTTC.

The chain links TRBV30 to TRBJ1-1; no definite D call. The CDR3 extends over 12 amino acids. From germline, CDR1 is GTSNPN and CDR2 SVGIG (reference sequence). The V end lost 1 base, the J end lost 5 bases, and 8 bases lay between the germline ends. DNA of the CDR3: TGTGCCTGGAGTGATATTGGGACTGAAGCTTTCTTT. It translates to CAWSDIGTEAFF.

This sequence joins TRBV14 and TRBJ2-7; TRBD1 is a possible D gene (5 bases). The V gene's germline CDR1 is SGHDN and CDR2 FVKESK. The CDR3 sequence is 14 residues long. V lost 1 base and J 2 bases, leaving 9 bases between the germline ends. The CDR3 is CASSQGPRAYEQYF. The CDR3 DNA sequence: TGTGCCAGCAGCCAAGGGCCCAGGGCCTACGAGCAGTACTTC.

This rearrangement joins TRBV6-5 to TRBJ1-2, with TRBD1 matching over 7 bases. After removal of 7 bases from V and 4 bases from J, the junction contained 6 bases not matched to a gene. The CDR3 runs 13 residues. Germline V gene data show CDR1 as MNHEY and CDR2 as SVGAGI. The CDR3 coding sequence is TGTGCCAGCACCACACAGGGGATCTATGGCTACACCTTC. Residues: CASTTQGIYGYTF.

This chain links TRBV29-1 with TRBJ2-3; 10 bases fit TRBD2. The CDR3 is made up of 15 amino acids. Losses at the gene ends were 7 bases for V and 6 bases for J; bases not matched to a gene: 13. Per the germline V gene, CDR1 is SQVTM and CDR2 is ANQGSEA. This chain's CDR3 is CSGAPKSGREDTQYF. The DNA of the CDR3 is TGCAGCGGTGCGCCGAAGAGCGGGAGGGAGGATACGCAGTATTTT.

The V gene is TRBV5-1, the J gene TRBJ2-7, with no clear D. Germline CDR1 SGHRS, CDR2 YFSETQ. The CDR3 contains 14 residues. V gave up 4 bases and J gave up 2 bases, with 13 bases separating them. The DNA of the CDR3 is TGCGCCAGCAGCCCTTGGGCTACACCCTACGAGCAGTACTTC. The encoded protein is CASSPWATPYEQYF.

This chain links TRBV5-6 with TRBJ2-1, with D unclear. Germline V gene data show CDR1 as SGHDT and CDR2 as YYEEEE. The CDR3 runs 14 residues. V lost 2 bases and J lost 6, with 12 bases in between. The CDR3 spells CASSFRVAGNEQFF. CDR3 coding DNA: TGTGCCAGCAGCTTCCGGGTAGCAGGCAATGAGCAGTTCTTC. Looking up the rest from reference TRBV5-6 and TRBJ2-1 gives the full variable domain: DAGVTQSPTHLIKTRGQQVTLRCSPKSGHDTVSWYQQALGQGPQFIFQYYEEEERQRGNFPDRFSGHQFPNYSSELNVNALLLGDSALYLCASSFRVAGNEQFFGPGTRLTVL.

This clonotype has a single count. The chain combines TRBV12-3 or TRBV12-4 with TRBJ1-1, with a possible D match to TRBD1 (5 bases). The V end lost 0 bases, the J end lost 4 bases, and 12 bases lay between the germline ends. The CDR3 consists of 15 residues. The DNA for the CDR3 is TGTGCCAGCAGTTTAGCCCTAGGACAACCCACTGAAGCTTTCTTT. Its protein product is CASSLALGQPTEAFF.

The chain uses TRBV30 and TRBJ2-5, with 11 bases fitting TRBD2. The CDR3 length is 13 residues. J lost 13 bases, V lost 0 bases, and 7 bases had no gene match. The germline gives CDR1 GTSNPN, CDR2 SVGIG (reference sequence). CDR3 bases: TGTGCCTGGAGTGTAATAGCGGGAGGGCCGGTGTACTTC. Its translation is CAWSVIAGGPVYF.

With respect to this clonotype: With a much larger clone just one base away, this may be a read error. In nucleotides, the CDR3 is TGTGCCAGCAGCTTAGAAGAGACCCGGTACTTC. Translation: CASSLEETRYF. The chain joins TRBV7-6 to TRBJ2-5, with D hard to call. The CDR3 has 11 amino acids. Germline V gives CDR1 SGHVS, CDR2 FNYEAQ.

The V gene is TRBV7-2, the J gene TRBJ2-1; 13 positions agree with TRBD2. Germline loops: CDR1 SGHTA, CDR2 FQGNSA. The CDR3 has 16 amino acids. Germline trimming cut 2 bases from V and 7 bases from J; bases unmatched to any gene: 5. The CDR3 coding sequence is TGTGCCAGCAGCTTAACTAGCGGGAGGGGGAGGAATGAGCAGTTCTTC. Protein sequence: CASSLTSGRGRNEQFF.

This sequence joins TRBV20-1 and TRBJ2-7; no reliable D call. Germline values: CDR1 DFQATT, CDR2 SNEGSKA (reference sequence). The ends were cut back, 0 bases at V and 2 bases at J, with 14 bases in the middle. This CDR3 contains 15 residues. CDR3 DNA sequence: TGCAGTGCTAGAGACTCGGTGTCAGATACCTACGAGCAGTACTTC. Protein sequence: CSARDSVSDTYEQYF.

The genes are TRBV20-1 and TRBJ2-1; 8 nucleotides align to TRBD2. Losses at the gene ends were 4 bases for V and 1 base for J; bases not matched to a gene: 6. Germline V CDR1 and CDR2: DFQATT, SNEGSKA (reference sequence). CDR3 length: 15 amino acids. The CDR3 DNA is TGCAGTGCTAACCGAGCGGGAGTATCCTACAATGAGCAGTTCTTC. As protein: CSANRAGVSYNEQFF.

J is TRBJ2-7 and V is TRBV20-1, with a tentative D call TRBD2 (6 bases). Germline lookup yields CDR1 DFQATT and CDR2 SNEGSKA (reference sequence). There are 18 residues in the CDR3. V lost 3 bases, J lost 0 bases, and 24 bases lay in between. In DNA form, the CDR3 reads TGCAGTGCTAGTGGAACTAGCCGGAGCCCCTACCTCTCCTACGAGCAGTACTTC. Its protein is CSASGTSRSPYLSYEQYF.

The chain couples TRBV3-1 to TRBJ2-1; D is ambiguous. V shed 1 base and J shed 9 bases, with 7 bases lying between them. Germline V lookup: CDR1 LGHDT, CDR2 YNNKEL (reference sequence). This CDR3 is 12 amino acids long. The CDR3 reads CASSQGSREQFF. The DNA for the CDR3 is TGTGCCAGCAGCCAAGGGTCCCGTGAGCAGTTCTTC.